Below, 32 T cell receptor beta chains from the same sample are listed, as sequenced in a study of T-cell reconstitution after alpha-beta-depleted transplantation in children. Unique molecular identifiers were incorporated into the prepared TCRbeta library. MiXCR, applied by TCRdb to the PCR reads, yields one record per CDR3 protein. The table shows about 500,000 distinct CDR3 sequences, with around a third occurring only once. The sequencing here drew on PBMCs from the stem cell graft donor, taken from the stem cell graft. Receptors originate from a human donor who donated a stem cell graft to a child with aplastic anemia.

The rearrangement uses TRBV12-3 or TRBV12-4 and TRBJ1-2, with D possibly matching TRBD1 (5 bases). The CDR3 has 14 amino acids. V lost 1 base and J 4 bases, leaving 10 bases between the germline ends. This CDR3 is CASSLGGGVYGYTF. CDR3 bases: TGTGCCAGCAGTTTAGGTGGAGGGGTCTATGGCTACACCTTC.

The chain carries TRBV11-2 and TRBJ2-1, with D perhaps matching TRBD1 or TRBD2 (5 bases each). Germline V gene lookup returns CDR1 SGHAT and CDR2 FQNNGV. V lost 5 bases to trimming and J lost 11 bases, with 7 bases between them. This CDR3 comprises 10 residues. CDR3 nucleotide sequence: TGTGCCAGCAGCGGGGGTAAGCAGTTCTTC. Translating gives CASSGGKQFF.

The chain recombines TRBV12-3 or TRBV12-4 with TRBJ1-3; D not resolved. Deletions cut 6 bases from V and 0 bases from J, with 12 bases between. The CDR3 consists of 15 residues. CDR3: CASREYPISGNTIYF. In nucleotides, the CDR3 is TGTGCCAGCAGAGAATATCCAATCTCTGGAAACACCATATATTTT.

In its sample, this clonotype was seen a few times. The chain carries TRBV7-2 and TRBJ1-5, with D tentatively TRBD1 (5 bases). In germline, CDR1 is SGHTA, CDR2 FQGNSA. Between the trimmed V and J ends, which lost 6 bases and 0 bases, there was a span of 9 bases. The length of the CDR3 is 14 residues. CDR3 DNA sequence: TGTGCCAGCAGGGCGGGGCTTAGCAATCAGCCCCAGCATTTT. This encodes CASRAGLSNQPQHF.

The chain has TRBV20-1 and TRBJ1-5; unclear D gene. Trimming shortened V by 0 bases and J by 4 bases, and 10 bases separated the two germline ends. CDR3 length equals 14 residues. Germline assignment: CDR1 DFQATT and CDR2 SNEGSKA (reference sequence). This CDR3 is CSARDLEQNQPQHF. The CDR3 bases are TGCAGTGCTAGAGATCTCGAGCAGAATCAGCCCCAGCATTTT.

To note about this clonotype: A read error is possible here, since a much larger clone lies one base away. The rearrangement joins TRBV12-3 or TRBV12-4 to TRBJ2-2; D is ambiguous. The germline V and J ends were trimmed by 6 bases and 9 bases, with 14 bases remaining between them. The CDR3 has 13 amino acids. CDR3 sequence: CASRRATFRELFF. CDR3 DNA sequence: TGTGCCAGCAGGCGAGCCACGTTTCGGGAGCTGTTTTTT.

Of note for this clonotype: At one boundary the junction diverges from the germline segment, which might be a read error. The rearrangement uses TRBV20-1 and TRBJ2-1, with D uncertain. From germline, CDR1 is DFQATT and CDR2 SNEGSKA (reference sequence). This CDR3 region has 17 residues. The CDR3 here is CCARDPAGLSSYNEQFF. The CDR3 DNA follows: TGCTGTGCTAGAGATCCGGCCGGGTTAAGCTCCTACAATGAGCAGTTCTTC.

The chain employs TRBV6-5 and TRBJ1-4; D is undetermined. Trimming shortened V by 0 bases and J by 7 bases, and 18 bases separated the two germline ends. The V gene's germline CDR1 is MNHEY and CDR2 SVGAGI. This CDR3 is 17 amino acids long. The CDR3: CASSYSVTLLSGEKLFF. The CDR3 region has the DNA TGTGCCAGCAGTTACTCGGTGACCCTACTATCGGGTGAAAAACTGTTTTTT.

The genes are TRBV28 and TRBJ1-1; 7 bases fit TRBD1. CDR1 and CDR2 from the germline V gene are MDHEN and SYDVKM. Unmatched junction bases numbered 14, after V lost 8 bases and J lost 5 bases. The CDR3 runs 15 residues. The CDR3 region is CASGLRRQGGTEAFF. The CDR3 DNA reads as TGTGCCAGCGGACTGAGGCGACAGGGTGGGACTGAAGCTTTCTTT.

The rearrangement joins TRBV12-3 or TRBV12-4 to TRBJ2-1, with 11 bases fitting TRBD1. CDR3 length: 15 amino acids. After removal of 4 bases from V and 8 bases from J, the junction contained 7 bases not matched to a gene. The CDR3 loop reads CASSWTGGKADEQFF. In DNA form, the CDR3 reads TGTGCCAGCAGTTGGACAGGGGGCAAGGCCGATGAGCAGTTCTTC.

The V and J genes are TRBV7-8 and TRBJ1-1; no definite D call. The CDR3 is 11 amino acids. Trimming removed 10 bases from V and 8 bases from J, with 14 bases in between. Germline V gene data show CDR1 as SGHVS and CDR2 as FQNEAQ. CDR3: CAITDEVEAFF. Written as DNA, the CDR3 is TGTGCCATAACGGACGAGGTAGAAGCTTTCTTT.

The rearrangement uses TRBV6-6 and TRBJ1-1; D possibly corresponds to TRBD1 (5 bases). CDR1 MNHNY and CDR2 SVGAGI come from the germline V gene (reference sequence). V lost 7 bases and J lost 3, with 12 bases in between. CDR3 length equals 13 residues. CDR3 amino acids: CASKSGLDTEAFF. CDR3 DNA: TGTGCCAGCAAGTCGGGGCTCGACACTGAAGCTTTCTTT.

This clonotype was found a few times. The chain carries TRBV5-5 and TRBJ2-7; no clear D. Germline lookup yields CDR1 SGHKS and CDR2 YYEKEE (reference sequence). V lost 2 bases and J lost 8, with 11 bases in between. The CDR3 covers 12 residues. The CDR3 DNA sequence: TGTGCCAGCAGCTTATTGGGCGAGAAGCAGTACGTC. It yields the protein CASSLLGEKQYV.

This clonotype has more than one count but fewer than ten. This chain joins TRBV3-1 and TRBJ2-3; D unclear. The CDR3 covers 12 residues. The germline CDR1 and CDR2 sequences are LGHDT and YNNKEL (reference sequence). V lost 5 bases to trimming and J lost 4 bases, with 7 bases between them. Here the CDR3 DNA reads TGTGCCAGCAGCGAAAAGCCAGATACGCAGTATTTT. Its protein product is CASSEKPDTQYF.

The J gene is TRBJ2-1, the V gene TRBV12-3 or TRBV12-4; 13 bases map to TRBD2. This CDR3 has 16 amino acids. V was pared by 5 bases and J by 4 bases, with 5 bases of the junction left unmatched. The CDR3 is CASSRTSGSRYNEQFF. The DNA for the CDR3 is TGTGCCAGCAGTCGGACTAGCGGGAGCCGATACAATGAGCAGTTCTTC.

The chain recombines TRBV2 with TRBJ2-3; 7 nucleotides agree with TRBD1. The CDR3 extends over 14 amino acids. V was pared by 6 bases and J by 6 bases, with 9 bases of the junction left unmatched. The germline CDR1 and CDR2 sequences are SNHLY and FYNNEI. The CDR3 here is CASRRQGVADTQYF. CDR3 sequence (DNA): TGTGCCAGCAGGAGACAGGGAGTAGCGGATACGCAGTATTTT. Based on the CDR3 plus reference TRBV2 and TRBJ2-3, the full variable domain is EPEVTQTPSHQVTQMGQEVILRCVPISNHLYFYWYRQILGQKVEFLVSFYNNEISEKSEIFDDQFSVERPDGSNFTLKIRSTKLEDSAMYFCASRRQGVADTQYFGPGTRLTVL.

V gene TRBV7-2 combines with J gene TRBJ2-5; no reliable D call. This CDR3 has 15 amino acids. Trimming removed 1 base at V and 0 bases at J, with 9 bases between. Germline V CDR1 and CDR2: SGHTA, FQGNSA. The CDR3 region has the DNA TGTGCCAGCAGCTTAGAGAATCCGTACCAAGAGACCCAGTACTTC. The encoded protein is CASSLENPYQETQYF. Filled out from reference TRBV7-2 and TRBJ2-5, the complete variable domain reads GAGVSQSPSNKVTEKGKDVELRCDPISGHTALYWYRQSLGQGLEFLIYFQGNSAPDKSGLPSDRFSAERTGGSVSTLTIQRTQQEDSAVYLCASSLENPYQETQYFGPGTRLLVL.

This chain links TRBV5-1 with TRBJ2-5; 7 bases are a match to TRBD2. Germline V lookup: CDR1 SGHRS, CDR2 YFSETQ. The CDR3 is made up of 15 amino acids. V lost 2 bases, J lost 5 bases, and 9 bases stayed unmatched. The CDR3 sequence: CASSLSAGVGETQYF. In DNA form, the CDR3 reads TGCGCCAGCAGCTTATCCGCGGGAGTGGGGGAGACCCAGTACTTC.

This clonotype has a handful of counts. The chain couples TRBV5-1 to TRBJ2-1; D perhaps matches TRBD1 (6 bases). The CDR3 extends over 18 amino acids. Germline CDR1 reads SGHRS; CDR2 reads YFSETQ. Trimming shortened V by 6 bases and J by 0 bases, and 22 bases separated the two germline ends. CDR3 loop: CASKLLQGPENSYNEQFF. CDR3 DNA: TGCGCCAGCAAACTACTACAGGGTCCGGAGAACTCCTACAATGAGCAGTTCTTC.

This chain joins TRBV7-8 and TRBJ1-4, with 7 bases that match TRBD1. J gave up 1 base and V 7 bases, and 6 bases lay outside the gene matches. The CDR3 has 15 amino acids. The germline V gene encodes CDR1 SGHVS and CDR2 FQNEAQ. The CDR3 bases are TGTGCCAGCATCATACAGGGGATAACTAATGAAAAACTGTTTTTT. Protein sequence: CASIIQGITNEKLFF.

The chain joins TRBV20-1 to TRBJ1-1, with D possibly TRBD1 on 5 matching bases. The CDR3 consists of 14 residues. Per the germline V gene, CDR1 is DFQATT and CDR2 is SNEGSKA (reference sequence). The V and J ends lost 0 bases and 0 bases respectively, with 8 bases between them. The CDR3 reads CSAREPGMNTEAFF. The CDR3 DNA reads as TGCAGTGCTAGAGAGCCAGGGATGAACACTGAAGCTTTCTTT.

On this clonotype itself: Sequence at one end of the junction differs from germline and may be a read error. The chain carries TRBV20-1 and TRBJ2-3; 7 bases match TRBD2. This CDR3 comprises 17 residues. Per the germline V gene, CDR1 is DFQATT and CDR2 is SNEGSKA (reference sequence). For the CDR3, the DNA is TGCTGTGCTAGAGATCTCGGGACCGGGGGAGGGACCTATACGCAGTATTTT. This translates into CCARDLGTGGGTYTQYF.

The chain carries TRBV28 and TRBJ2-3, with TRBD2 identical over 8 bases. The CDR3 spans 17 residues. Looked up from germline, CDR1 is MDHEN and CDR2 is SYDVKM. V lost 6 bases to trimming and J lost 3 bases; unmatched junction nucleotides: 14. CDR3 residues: CASSPLGGGVWTDTQYF. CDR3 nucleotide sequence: TGTGCCAGCAGCCCACTCGGGGGGGGCGTTTGGACAGATACGCAGTATTTT. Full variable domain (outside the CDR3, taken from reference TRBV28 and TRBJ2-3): DVKVTQSSRYLVKRTGEKVFLECVQDMDHENMFWYRQDPGLGLRLIYFSYDVKMKEKGDIPEGYSVSREKKERFSLILESASTNQTSMYLCASSPLGGGVWTDTQYFGPGTRLTVL.

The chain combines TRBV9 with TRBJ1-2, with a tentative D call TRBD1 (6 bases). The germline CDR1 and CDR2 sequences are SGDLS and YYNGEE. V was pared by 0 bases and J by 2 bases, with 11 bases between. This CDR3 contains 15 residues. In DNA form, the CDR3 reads TGTGCCAGCAGCGTAGATTTAGGGGGGAACTATGGCTACACCTTC. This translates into CASSVDLGGNYGYTF.

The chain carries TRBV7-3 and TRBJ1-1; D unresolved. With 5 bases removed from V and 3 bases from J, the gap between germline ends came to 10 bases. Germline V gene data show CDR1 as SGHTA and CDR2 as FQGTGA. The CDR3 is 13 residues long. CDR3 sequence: CASSPAPDTEAFF. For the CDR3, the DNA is TGTGCCAGCAGCCCCGCCCCAGACACTGAAGCTTTCTTT.

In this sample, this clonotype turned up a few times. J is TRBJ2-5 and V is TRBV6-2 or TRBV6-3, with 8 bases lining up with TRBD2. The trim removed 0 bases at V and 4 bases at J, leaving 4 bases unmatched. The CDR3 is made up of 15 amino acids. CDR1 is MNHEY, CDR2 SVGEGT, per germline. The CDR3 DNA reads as TGTGCCAGCAGTTACTCTGGGACTAGAGGAGAGACCCAGTACTTC. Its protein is CASSYSGTRGETQYF.

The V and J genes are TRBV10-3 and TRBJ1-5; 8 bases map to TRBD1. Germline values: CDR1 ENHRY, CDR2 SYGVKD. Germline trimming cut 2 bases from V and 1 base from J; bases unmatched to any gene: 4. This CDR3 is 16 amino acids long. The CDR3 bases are TGTGCCATCAGTGAGGCAAGGACAGGGAGCAATCAGCCCCAGCATTTT. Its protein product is CAISEARTGSNQPQHF.

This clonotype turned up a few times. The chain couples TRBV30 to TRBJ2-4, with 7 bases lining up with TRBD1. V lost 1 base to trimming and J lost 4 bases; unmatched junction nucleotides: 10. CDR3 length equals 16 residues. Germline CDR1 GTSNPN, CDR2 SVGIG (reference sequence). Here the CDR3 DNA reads TGTGCCTGGAGTGGCGACAGGGTGATCGAAAAAAACATTCAGTACTTC. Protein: CAWSGDRVIEKNIQYF.

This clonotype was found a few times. The CDR3 bases are TGCAGTGCTAACCGACTAGCGGGAGGGAACACCGGGGAGCTGTTTTTT. Translating gives CSANRLAGGNTGELFF. This chain uses TRBV20-1 with TRBJ2-2, with 13 positions matching TRBD2. Trimming took 4 bases from V and 1 from J; bases not matched to a gene: 3. This CDR3 region has 16 residues. Germline-derived CDR1 and CDR2 are DFQATT and SNEGSKA (reference sequence).

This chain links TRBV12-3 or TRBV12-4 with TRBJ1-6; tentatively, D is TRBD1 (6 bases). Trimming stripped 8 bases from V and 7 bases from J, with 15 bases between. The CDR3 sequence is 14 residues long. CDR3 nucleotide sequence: TGTGCCAGCCGTCGGGGGGCGCGGAATTCACCCCTCCACTTT. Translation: CASRRGARNSPLHF.

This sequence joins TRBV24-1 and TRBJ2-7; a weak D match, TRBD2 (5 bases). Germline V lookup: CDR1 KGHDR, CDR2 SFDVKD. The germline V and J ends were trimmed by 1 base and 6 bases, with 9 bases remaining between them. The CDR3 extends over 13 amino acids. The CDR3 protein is CATSDFRGLEQYF. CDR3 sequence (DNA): TGTGCCACCAGTGATTTTAGAGGGCTCGAGCAGTACTTC.

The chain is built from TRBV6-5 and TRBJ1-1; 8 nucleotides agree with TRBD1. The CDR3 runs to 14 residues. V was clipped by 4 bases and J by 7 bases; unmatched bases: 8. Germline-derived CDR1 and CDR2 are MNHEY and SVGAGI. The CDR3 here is CASSSPGTGGEAFF. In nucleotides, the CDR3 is TGTGCCAGCAGTTCGCCCGGGACAGGAGGTGAAGCTTTCTTT.